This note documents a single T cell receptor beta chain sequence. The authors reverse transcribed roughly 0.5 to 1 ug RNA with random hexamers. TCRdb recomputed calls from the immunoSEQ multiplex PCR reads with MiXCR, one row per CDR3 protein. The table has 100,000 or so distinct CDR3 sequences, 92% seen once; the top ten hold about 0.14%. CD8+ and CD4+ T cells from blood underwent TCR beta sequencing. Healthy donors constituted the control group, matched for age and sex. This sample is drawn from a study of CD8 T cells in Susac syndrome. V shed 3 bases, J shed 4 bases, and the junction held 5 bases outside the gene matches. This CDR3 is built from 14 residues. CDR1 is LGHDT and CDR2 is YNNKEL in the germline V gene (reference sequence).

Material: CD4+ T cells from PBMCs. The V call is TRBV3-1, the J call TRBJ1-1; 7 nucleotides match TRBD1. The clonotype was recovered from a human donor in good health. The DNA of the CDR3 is TGTGCCAGCAGCCACGGGGACAGAATCACTGAAGCTTTCTTT. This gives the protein CASSHGDRITEAFF. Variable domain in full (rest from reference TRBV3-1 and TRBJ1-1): DTAVSQTPKYLVTQMGNDKSIKCEQNLGHDTMYWYKQDSKKFLKIMFSYNNKELIINETVPNRFSPKSPDKAHLNLHINSLELGDSAVYFCASSHGDRITEAFFGQGTRLTVV.